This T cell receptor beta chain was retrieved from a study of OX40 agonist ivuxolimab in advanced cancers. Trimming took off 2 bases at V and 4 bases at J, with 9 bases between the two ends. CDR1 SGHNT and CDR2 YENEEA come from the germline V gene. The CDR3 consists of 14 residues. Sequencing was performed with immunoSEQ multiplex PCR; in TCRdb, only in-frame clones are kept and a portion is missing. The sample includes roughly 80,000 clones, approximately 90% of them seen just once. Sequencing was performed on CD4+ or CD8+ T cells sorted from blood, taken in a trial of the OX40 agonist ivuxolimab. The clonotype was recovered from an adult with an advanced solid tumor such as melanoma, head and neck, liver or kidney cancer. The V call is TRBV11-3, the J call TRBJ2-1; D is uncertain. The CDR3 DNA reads TGTGCCAGCAGCTTAAGGCAGAGTTACAATGAGCAGTTCTTC. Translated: CASSLRQSYNEQFF.